Sequencing of this T cell receptor beta chain was carried out in a study of CD8 T cell repertoires and HIV-1 epitope variants. About the study: Separate wells received one of Twenty-five Gag or Nef variant peptides. Control wells had CMV/EBV/flu peptides, negative Ebola AY9, or no peptide. Tested: three Gag epitope families, Nef HW9 and YT9. An uncultured baseline aliquot held 1M T cells.

The germline V gene has CDR1 SGHKS and CDR2 YYEKEE (reference sequence). Trimming cost V 0 bases and J 0 bases, with 10 bases left between them. The CDR3 runs to 15 residues. Profiling relied on immunoSEQ multiplex PCR, and the TCRdb table lists in-frame clones only, not all of them. The sample records approximately 5,600 clones, around 63% being singletons. Comment on this clone: Its specificity is not known.

The origin of this receptor is a male donor with HIV. The genes are TRBV5-5 and TRBJ2-7; D uncertain. The sample consisted of cultured CD8+ T cells derived from PBMCs. The CDR3 protein is CASSLAFGSSYEQYF. The CDR3 nucleotides are TGTGCCAGCAGCTTGGCGTTCGGCAGCTCCTACGAGCAGTACTTC.